This section outlines one T cell receptor (beta chain) sequence together with its context. This clonotype has more than one count but fewer than ten. The target of this receptor is not known. There are no base qualities to consult, and no much larger clone falls within one base. These data come from a study of T cell repertoires in cytomegalovirus infection (dated by TCRdb to the late 2010s). Notes on the research overall: Donor HLA type was relevant to the analysis, as public TCR beta signatures indicated carriage of CMV infection together with the matching HLA type.

Including the terminal cysteine and phenylalanine, the CDR3 comprises 13 residues. Just the 39-base CDR3 DNA is kept, in frame starting at base 1. V is trimmed back by 8 bases and J by 8 bases, and the junction contains 7 bases that no gene match accounts for. Taken from the germline V gene, the CDR1 and CDR2 loops are MDHEN and SYDVKM. The investigation overall reported the following: In the ex vivo response, HLA-C-restricted CMV-specific TCR beta clonotypes were dominant, and in two of eight donors the single most frequent clonotype came from this HLA-C-restricted group. In both this cohort and an independent cohort of 350 or so donors, the cumulative frequency of public TCR beta family members distinguished carriers of CMV infection plus the relevant HLA type.

Sequencer: Illumina HiSeq 1500. TCRdb applied fastp at Q25 and MiXCR to the public reads, then kept only in-frame beta chains. Entries that share a CDR3 protein sequence are merged under the most common genes and DNA. This sample comprises more than 400,000 distinct CDR3 sequences, 26% of them detected only once. The top ten clonotypes cover about 12% of the sample. The chain links TRBV28 with TRBJ2-1, with 9 junctional bases fitting TRBD2. The sequencing input was PBMCs. This sequence was found in a human donor in good health (CMV status not recorded). Some clones in this sample may be carry-over from other donors' samples. This receptor has the CDR3 CASQAGGNDEQFF. The base sequence is TGTGCCAGCCAGGCGGGAGGGAACGATGAGCAGTTCTTC.